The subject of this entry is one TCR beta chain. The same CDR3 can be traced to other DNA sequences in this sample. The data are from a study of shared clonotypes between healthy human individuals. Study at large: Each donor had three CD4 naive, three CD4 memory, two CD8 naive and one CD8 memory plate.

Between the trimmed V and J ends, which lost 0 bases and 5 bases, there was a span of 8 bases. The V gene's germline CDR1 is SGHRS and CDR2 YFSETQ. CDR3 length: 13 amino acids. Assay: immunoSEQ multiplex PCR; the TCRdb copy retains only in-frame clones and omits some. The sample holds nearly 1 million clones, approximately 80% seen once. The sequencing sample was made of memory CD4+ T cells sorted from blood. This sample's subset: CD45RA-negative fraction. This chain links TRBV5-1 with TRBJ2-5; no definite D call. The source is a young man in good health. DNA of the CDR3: TGCGCCAGCAGCTTGGACGAATGGGAGACCCAGTACTTC. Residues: CASSLDEWETQYF.